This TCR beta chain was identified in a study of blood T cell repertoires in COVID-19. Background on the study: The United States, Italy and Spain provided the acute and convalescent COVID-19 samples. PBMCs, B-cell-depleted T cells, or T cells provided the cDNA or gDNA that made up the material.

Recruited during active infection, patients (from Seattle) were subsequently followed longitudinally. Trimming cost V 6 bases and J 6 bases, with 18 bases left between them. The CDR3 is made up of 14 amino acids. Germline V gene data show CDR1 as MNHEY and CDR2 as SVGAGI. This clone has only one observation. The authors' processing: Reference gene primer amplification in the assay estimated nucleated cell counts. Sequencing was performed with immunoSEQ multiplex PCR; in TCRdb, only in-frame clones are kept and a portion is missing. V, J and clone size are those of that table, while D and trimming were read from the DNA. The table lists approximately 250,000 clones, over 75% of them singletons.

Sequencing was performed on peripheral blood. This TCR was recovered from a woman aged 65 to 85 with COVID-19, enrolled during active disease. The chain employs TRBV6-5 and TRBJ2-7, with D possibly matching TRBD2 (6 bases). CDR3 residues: CASRPPGGFGEQYF. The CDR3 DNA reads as TGTGCCAGCAGGCCCCCTGGGGGGTTTGGCGAGCAGTACTTC.